Sequencing of this TCR beta chain was carried out in a study of cytomegalovirus exposure and HLA in healthy donors. It was with 60 Vbeta and 13 Jbeta primers that the PCR ran. Sequencing used immunoSEQ multiplex PCR; TCRdb keeps in-frame clones, though not all of them. Here the sample spans some 180,000 clones, about 70% being singletons. The germline CDR1 and CDR2 sequences are MGHRA and YSYEKL. The CDR3 has 16 amino acids. Trimming removed 3 bases from V and 4 bases from J, with 19 bases in between. The rearrangement joins TRBV4-1 to TRBJ2-7, with TRBD2 as a possible D gene (6 bases). This clonotype was sampled from a woman aged 25-40 years in good health and CMV-seronegative. The sequenced material came from PBMCs. CDR3 in amino acids: CASSHKGGGGPYEQYF. The CDR3 coding sequence is TGCGCCAGCAGCCACAAGGGCGGAGGAGGGCCTTACGAGCAGTACTTC.